These 2 T cell receptor beta chains originate from one sample sequenced in a study of preoperative IRX-2 immunotherapy in early breast cancer (dated by TCRdb to between 2017 and 2020). Taken with the paper, the label for treatment or condition translates to: preoperative locoregional IRX-2 cytokine immunotherapy. Library preparation employed the immunoSEQ multiplex PCR assay. Held by TCRdb, this immuneACCESS table contains in-frame sequences only and omits some clones. Under half of the omission traces to an unresolved V gene where checked; the cause of the rest is unknown. The sample table records about 23,000 clones; around 89% of these occur just once. The ten largest account for approximately 9% of the sample. Sequenced material: tumor tissue, taken after IRX-2 immunotherapy. Receptors originate from a human donor with breast cancer.

The chain is built from TRBV13 and TRBJ2-4; TRBD1 is a possible D gene (7 bases). The CDR3 is made up of 15 amino acids. Trimming took off 5 bases at V and 5 bases at J, with 16 bases between the two ends. Germline values: CDR1 PRHDT, CDR2 FYEKMQ (reference sequence). In DNA form, the CDR3 reads TGTGCCAGCAGCCCATGGGGGGACAGAGAAAACATTCAGTACTTC. Translated: CASSPWGDRENIQYF.

There are a few counts of this clone. The chain joins TRBV28 to TRBJ2-7; 8 nucleotides align to TRBD1. With 3 bases clipped from V and 4 bases from J, the junction kept 8 bases outside the gene matches. Germline V gives CDR1 MDHEN, CDR2 SYDVKM. CDR3 size: 15 residues. CDR3 in DNA: TGTGCCAGCAGTTTTACGGGACAGGTAGGGTACGAGCAGTACTTC. This translates into CASSFTGQVGYEQYF.